The entry that follows covers one T cell receptor beta chain sequence. This receptor's antigen is unknown. Base qualities are not provided; no much larger clone lies one nucleotide away. The record originates from a study of T cells after yellow fever vaccination (dated by TCRdb to the late 2010s). Notes on the research overall: The SMART-Seq v4 Ultra Low Input RNA kit was used to prepare libraries from fractions with low cell numbers. Blood was drawn at multiple timepoints before and after primary and secondary immunization, with bulk PBMC replicates and cell subsets isolated. Two healthy male donors, one aged 18 to 29 and one aged 30 to 40 years, made up the cohort. Bulk TCR alpha and beta repertoires were sequenced longitudinally to track T-cell clones before and after primary and booster YFV17D yellow fever vaccination. The full study reports these points: After the booster, most of the clones that had expanded following primary vaccination were detected again (almost 98% of CD4 and around 90% of CD8), which suggests that memory was broadly maintained. The study included only two donors, which limits how far the findings can be generalized. FACS-sorted repertoires could contain abundant contaminating clonotypes from the bulk population, so computational filtering was required. A small share of clonotypes occurred in both CD4 and CD8 compartments, likely arising from convergent recombination. The secondary T-cell response was weaker than the primary response but faster, peaking on day 5 instead of day 15.

The run used an Illumina NovaSeq 6000. TCR cDNA was made using 5'RACE template switching, a step that added a universal primer site and unique molecular identifiers. Priming for cDNA synthesis came from both the TCR alpha and TCR beta constant segments. Two PCR steps were used to amplify libraries, with sample barcodes and sequencing adapters being added in the second step. Sequencing of libraries was done on Illumina HiSeq 2500 (2x100 bp) or NovaSeq (2x150 bp). The source study handled its data this way. Reads were demultiplexed and collapsed into UMI consensus sequences with MIGEC, and V(D)J alignment was performed with MiXCR. Using edgeR on replicate PBMC samples, clonotypes were called vaccine-responding if FDR was below 0.01 and the log2 fold change was above 5 up to day 15. CD4 or CD8 identity was assigned to each bulk clonotype according to whether the clonotype was present at higher abundance in the sequenced CD4 repertoire or the sequenced CD8 repertoire. Through fastp at Q25 and MiXCR, TCRdb rebuilt clones from the public reads, retaining in-frame beta chains. One record per CDR3 amino acid sequence lists the most common genes and DNA. The V and J calls come from TCRdb's annotation, not from the publication. This sample lists 250,000 to 300,000 distinct CDR3 sequences; roughly 9% were detected once. The leading ten clones occupy around 3.4% of the sample.

Taken with the paper, the label for treatment or condition translates to: live attenuated yellow fever vaccine strain. A standard Ficoll-Paque protocol was used to isolate PBMCs from peripheral blood. CD4 and CD8 T-cell fractions were isolated with Dynabeads CD4 and CD8 positive selection kits. TriZol was used to extract RNA from bulk PBMCs, from CD4 and CD8 fractions, and from dextramer-positive and dextramer-negative fractions. The cysteine opens and the phenylalanine closes a CDR3 of 17 amino acids. Of all the DNA, just the CDR3 is kept, 51 bases in frame from base 1. Based on the germline V gene, the CDR1 and CDR2 sequences are LGHNA and YSLEER. The junction shows trimming of 0 bases on V and 4 bases on J, and the gene matches do not reach 4 bases of it.

The chain is made from TRBV4-3 and TRBJ2-5, and 14 bases in between align with TRBD2. The TCR originated in a man younger than 30 who received the YFV17D yellow fever vaccine. The material sequenced was CD4+ T cells sorted from PBMCs, taken 5 days after the yellow fever booster vaccination. Read as DNA, the sequence is TGCGCCAGCAGCCAAGAATTTGGGACTAGCGGGGGAGAGACCCAGTACTTC. Translated, it reads CASSQEFGTSGGETQYF.